This T cell receptor beta chain was identified in a study of T cells in Graves' hyperthyroidism and ophthalmopathy (dated by TCRdb to about 2019). About the study as a whole: Peripheral blood samples were taken at the time of initial diagnosis, prior to any treatment. Following sampling, methimazole starting at 30 mg daily was given to hyperthyroidism patients, and high-dose intravenous methylprednisolone was given to ophthalmopathy patients. To identify distinguishing TCR V-J signatures, a discovery cohort of about 100 patients was used, comprising 40 to 45 with Graves' ophthalmopathy and 57 with stable Graves' hyperthyroidism. In addition, the study compared T-cell repertoires in thyroid tissue and in blood from about 6 Graves' hyperthyroidism patients. Prospective prediction of ophthalmopathy was tested in an independent validation cohort consisting of roughly 19 hyperthyroidism patients and around 16 patients who later progressed to ophthalmopathy. The roughly 91 discovery patients were randomly divided into training and test sets at a 7:3 ratio. The paper reports TCR Vbeta CDR3 sequencing of 140 or so peripheral blood samples: approximately 41 ophthalmopathy, under 80 hyperthyroidism and approximately 17 progressor patients.

This clonotype came up a few times. Its recognized antigen is unknown. No much larger clone exists at a distance of one base, and base qualities are not known. The research as a whole found: A model built on a 13 V-J signature distinguished ophthalmopathy from stable hyperthyroidism, reaching around 90% sensitivity and 81.08% specificity in cross-validation and 80%/75% in testing. No statistical method was used to fix the sample size in advance, and group allocation was not hidden from the investigators. In validation, the model predicted progression to ophthalmopathy with 55% to 71% sensitivity and roughly 72% specificity, a median of about 6 months before onset. Most expanded thyroid clonotypes (frequency above 0.001) were also detected in blood, a finding suggesting that blood repertoires may reflect thyroid immune responses.

Amplification of TCR beta CDR3 regions was carried out from RNA transcripts. The TCR CDR3 was subjected to a first round of RT-PCR using the HTBI primer set and the Qiagen OneStep RT-PCR kit. The libraries were constructed in a second round of multiplex PCR and then size-selected and purified. Libraries were sequenced paired-end with 100 bp reads on an Illumina HiSeq2000. Per the authors' processing: SOAPnuke was used to process the raw data, removing reads that contained adapters or uncalled bases, had a mean Phred below 15, or lacked an exact match to the constant primer or identifier. High-quality paired reads were merged using COPE v1.2.5, and each unique nucleotide sequence was defined as a clonotype. MiTCR v1.1 was used to align clonotypes to the IMGT TRBV, TRBD and TRBJ reference segments. Analysis was restricted to V-J combinations with a frequency above 0.0001, which covered roughly 99% of repertoires. A TCS score was defined as the ratio of F50 (clonal expansion) to E x V (chaos), with BLOSUM62-based TCRdist applied between CDR3 peptides within each V-J. Welch's t-statistics and random forest reduced around 520 V-J features to around 14, which were used in a naive Bayes classifier (R e1071). TCRdb applied fastp at Q25 and MiXCR to the public reads, then kept only in-frame beta chains. Duplicate CDR3 protein sequences are folded into a single record with the most common DNA and genes. These V and J calls derive from TCRdb rather than the authors' analysis. This sample gives 500,000 to 650,000 distinct CDR3 sequences in total; about 14% of them show up just once. Under 15% of the sample is in the top ten clones.

The germline V gene gives CDR1 as SGHVS and CDR2 as FQNEAQ. V has 6 bases trimmed and J has 2 bases trimmed; junction bases matching no gene number 10. The CDR3 covers 18 residues, taking in both the cysteine and the phenylalanine. Solely the CDR3 DNA is kept, with 54 bases framed from the first base. Ophthalmopathy patients had moderately to severely active disease, Clinical Activity Score of at least 3, NOSPECS grade of at least 4, and duration under 3 months. Patients with uncontrolled infections, other autoimmune diseases, pregnancy or lactation were excluded. Diagnoses were established on the basis of clinical symptoms, serum thyroxine and TRAb, thyroid ultrasound, and orbital computed tomography. PBMCs were isolated from approximately 10 ml of fresh peripheral blood by Ficoll-Paque density gradient centrifugation. Total RNA was extracted using Trizol reagent, and RNA quality was assessed on an Agilent 2100 Bioanalyzer.

The TCR sequence derives from a woman aged 50 to 60 with Graves' ophthalmopathy. Sequencing was carried out using blood. The chain employs TRBV7-8 and TRBJ2-3, with TRBD2 identical over 14 junction bases. The CDR3 reads CASRALGLAGVNTDTQYF. The DNA sequence is given as TGTGCCAGCAGGGCCCTGGGACTAGCGGGAGTCAACACAGATACGCAGTATTTT.